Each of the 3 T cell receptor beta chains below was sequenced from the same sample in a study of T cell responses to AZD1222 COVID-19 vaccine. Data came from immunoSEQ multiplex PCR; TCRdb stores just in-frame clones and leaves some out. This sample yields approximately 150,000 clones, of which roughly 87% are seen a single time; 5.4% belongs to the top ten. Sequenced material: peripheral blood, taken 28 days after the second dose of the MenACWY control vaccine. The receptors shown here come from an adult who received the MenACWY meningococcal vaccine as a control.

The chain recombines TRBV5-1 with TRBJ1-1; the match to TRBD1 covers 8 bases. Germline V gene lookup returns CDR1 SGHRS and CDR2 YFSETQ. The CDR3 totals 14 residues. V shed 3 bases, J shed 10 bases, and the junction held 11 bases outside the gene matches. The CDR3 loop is CASSSTGAGLIAFF. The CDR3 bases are TGCGCCAGCAGCTCGACAGGGGCGGGGTTGATAGCTTTCTTT.

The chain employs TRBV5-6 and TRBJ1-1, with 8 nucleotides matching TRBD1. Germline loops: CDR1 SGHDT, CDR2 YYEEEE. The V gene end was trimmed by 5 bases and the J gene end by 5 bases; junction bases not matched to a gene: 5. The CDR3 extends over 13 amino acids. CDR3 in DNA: TGTGCCAGCAGTTATACAGGGGGGACTGAAGCTTTCTTT. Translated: CASSYTGGTEAFF.

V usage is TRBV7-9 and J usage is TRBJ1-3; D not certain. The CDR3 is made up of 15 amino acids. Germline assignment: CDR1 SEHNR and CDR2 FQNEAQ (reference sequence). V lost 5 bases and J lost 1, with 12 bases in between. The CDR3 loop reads CASSPPTESGNTIYF. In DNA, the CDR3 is TGTGCCAGCAGCCCCCCAACAGAGTCTGGAAACACCATATATTTT. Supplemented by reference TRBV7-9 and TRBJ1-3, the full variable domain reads DTGVSQNPRHKITKRGQNVTFRCDPISEHNRLYWYRQTLGQGPEFLTYFQNEAQLEKSRLLSDRFSAERPKGSFSTLEIQRTEQGDSAMYLCASSPPTESGNTIYFGEGSWLTVV.